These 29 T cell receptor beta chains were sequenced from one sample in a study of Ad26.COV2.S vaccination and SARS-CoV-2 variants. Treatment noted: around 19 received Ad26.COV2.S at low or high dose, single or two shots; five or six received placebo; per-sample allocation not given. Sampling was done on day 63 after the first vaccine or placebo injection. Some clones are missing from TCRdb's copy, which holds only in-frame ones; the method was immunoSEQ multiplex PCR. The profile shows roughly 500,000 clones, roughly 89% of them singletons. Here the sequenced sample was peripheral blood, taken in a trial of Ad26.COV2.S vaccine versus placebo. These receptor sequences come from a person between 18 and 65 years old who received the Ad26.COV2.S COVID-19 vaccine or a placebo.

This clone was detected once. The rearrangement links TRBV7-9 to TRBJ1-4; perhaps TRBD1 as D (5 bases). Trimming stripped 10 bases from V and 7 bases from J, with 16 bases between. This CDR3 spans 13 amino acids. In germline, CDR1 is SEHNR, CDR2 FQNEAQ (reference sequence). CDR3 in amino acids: CATGRLGVEKLFF. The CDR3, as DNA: TGTGCCACCGGACGGTTAGGGGTTGAAAAACTGTTTTTT.

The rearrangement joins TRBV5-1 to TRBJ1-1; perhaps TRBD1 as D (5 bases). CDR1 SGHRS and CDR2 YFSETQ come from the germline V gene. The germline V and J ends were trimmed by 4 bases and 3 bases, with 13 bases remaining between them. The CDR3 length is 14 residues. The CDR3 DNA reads TGCGCCAGCAGCCGGGACGGACGAGACACTGAAGCTTTCTTT. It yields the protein CASSRDGRDTEAFF.

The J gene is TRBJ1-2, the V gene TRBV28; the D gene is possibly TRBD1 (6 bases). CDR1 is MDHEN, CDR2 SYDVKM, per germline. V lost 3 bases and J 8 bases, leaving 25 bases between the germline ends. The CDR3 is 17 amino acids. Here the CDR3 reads CASSFGPPGAIKEGYTF. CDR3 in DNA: TGTGCCAGCAGTTTTGGGCCGCCGGGGGCCATAAAGGAAGGCTACACCTTC.

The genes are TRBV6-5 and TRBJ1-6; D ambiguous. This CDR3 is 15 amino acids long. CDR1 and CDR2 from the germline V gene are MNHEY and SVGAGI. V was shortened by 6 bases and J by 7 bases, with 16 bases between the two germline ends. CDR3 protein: CASRREDAGNSPLHF. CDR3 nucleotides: TGTGCCAGCAGGAGAGAAGACGCGGGGAATTCACCCCTCCACTTT.

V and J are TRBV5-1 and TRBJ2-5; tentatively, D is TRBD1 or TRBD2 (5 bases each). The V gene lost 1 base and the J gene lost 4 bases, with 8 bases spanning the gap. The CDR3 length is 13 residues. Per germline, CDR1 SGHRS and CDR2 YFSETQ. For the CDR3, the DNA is TGCGCCAGCAGCTTGTATGGGGGAGAGACCCAGTACTTC. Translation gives CASSLYGGETQYF.

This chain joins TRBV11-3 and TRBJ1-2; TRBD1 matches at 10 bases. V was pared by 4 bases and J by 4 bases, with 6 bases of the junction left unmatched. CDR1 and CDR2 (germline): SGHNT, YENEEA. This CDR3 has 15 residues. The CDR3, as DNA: TGTGCCAGCAGCTCGACGACAGGGGGCAGCTATGGCTACACCTTC. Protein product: CASSSTTGGSYGYTF.

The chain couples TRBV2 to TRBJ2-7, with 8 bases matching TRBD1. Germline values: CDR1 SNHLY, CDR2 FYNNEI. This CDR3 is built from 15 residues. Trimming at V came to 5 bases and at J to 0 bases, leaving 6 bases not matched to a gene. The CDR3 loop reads CASSFDRGGSYEQYF. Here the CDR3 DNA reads TGTGCCAGCAGTTTTGACAGGGGCGGCTCCTACGAGCAGTACTTC. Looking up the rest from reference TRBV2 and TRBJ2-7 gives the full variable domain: EPEVTQTPSHQVTQMGQEVILRCVPISNHLYFYWYRQILGQKVEFLVSFYNNEISEKSEIFDDQFSVERPDGSNFTLKIRSTKLEDSAMYFCASSFDRGGSYEQYFGPGTRLTVT.

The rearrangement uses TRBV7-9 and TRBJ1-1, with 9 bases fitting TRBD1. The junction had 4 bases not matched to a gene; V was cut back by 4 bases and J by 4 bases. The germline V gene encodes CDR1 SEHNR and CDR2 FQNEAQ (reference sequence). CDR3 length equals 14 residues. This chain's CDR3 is CASSWTGAGTEAFF. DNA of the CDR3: TGTGCCAGCAGCTGGACAGGGGCGGGCACTGAAGCTTTCTTT.

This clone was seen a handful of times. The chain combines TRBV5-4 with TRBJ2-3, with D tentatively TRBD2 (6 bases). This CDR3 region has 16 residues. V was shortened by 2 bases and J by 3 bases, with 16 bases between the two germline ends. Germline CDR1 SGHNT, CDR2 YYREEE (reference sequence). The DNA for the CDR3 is TGTGCCAGCAGCTTAGCGGGCCGAGGGGAGACAGATACGCAGTATTTT. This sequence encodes CASSLAGRGETDTQYF.

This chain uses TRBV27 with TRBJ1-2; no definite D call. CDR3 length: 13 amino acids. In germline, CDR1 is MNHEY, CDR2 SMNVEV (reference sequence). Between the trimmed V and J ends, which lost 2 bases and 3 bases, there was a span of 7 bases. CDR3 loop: CASSLTGDYGYTF. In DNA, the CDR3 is TGTGCCAGCAGTTTAACCGGAGACTATGGCTACACCTTC.

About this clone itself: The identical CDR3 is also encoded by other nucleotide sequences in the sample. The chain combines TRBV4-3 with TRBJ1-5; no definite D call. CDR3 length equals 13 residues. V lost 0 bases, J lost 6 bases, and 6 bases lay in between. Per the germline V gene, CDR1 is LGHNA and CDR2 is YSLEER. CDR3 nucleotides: TGCGCCAGCAGCCAAGATCTTGGTCAGCCCCAGCATTTT. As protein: CASSQDLGQPQHF.

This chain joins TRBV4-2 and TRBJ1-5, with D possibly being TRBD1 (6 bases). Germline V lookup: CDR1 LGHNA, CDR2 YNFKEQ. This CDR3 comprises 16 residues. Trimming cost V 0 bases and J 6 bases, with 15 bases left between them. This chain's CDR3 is CASSQEAGAVIQPQHF. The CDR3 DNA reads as TGTGCCAGCAGCCAAGAAGCGGGGGCCGTGATTCAGCCCCAGCATTTT.

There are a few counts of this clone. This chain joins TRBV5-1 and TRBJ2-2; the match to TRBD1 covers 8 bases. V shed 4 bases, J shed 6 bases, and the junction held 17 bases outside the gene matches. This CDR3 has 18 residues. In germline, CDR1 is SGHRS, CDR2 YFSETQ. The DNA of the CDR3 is TGCGCCAGCAGCCCCCAACCATCCGGACAGGGCGGATCCGGGGAGCTGTTTTTT. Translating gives CASSPQPSGQGGSGELFF.

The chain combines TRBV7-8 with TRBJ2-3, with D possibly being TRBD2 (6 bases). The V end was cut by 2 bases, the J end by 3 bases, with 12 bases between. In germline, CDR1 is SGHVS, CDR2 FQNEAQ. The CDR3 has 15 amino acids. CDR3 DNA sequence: TGTGCCAGCAGCTTATTAGTCCGGGAGACAGATACGCAGTATTTT. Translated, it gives CASSLLVRETDTQYF.

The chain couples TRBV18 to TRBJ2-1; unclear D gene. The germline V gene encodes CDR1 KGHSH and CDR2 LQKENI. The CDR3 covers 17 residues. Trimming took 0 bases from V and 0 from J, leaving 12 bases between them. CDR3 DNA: TGTGCCAGCTCACCACCGAATGGTAGGATCTCCTACAATGAGCAGTTCTTC. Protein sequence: CASSPPNGRISYNEQFF.

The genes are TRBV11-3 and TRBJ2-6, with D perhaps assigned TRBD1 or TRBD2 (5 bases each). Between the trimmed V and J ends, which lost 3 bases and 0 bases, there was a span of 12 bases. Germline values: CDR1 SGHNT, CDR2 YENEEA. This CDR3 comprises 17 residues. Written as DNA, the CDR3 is TGTGCCAGCAGCTTCGCTTTGAGGGGCTCTGGGGCCAACGTCCTGACTTTC. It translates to CASSFALRGSGANVLTF.

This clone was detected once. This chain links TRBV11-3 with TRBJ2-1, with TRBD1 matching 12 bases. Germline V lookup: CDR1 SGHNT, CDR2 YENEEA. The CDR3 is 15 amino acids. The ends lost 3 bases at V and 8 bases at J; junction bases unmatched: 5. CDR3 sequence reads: CASSFSGTGGYEQFF. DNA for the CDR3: TGTGCCAGCAGCTTTTCCGGGACAGGGGGCTATGAGCAGTTCTTC.

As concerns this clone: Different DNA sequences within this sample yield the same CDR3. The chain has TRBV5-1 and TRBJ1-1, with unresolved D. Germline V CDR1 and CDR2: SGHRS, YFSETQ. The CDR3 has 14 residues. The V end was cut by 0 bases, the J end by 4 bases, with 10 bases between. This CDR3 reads CASSLGGSGTEAFF. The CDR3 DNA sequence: TGCGCCAGCAGCTTGGGAGGGAGTGGCACTGAAGCTTTCTTT.

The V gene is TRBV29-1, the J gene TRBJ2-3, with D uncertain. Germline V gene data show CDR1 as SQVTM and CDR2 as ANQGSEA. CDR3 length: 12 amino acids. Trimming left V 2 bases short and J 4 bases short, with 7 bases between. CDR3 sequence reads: CSVEQPSDTQYF. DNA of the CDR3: TGCAGCGTTGAACAACCGTCAGATACGCAGTATTTT.

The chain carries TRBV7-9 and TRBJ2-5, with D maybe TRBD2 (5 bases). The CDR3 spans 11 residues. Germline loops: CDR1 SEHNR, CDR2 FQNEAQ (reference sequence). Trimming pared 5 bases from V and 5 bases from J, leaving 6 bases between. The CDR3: CASSEGETQYF. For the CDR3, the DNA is TGTGCCAGCAGCGAGGGTGAGACCCAGTACTTC.

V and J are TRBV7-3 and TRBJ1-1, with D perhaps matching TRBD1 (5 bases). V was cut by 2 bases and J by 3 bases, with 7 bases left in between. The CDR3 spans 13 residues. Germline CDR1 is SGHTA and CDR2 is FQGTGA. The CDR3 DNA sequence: TGTGCCAGCAGCTTACAGGGTTACACTGAAGCTTTCTTT. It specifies CASSLQGYTEAFF.

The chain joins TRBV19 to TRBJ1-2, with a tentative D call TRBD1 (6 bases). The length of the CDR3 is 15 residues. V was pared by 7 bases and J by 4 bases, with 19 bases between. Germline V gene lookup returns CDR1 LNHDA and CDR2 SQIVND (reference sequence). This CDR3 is CASTPGGRLSYGYTF. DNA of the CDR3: TGTGCCAGTACTCCGGGGGGCAGGTTGAGCTATGGCTACACCTTC.

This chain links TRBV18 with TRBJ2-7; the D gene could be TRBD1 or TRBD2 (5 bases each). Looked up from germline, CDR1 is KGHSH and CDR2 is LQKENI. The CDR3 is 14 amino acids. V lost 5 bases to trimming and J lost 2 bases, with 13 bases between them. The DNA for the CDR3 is TGTGCCAGCTCATCCCGGGACGGCACCTACGAGCAGTACGTC. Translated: CASSSRDGTYEQYV.

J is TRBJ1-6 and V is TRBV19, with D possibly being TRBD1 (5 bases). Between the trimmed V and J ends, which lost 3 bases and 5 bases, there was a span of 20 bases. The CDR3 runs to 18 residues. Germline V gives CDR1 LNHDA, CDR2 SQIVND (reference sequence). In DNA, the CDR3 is TGTGCCAGTAGTATTCCCCCCCGTGGGGGGGAAAATAATTCACCCCTCCACTTT. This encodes CASSIPPRGGENNSPLHF.

CDR3 sequence: CASSPANTGELFF. The CDR3 DNA is TGTGCCAGCAGCCCTGCCAACACCGGGGAGCTGTTTTTT. The genes are TRBV7-2 and TRBJ2-2; D uncertain. V dropped 5 bases and J dropped 2 bases, with 6 bases sitting between them. Germline V lookup: CDR1 SGHTA, CDR2 FQGNSA. The CDR3 runs 13 residues.

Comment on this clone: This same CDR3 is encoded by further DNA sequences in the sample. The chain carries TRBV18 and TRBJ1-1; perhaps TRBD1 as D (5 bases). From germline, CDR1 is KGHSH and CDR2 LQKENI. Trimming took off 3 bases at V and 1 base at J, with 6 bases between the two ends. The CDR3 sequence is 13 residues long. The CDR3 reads CASSPTGNTEAFF. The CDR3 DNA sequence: TGTGCCAGCTCACCTACAGGGAACACTGAAGCTTTCTTT.

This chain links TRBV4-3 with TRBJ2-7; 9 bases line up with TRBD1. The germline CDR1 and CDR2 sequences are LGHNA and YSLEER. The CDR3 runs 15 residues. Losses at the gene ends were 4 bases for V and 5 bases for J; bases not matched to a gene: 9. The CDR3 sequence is CASSPRDRESDEQYF. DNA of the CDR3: TGCGCCAGCAGCCCCCGGGACAGGGAGTCCGACGAGCAGTACTTC.

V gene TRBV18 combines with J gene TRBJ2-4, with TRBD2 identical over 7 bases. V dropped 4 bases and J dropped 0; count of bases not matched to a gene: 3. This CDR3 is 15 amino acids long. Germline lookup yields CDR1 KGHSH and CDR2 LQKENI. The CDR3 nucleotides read TGTGCCAGCTCACGCGGGGGAGAAGCCAAAAACATTCAGTACTTC. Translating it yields CASSRGGEAKNIQYF.

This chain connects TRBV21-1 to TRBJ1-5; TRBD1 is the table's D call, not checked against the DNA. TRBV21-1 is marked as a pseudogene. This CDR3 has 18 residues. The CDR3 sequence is CASSKGSTGDRGNQPQHF. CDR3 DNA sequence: TGTGCCAGCAGCAAAGGGTCAACCGGGGACAGGGGGAATCAGCCCCAGCATTTT.